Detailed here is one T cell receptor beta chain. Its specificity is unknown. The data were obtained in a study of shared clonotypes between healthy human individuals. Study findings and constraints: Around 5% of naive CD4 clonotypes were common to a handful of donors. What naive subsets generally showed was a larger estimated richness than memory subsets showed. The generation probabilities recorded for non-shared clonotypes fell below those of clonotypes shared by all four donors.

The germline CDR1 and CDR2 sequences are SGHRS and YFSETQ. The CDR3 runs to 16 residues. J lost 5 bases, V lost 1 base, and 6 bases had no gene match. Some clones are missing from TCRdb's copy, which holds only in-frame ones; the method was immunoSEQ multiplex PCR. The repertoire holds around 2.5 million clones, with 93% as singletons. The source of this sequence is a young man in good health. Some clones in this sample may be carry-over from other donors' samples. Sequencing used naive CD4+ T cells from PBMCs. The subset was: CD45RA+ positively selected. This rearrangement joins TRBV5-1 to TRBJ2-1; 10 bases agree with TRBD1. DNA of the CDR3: TGCGCCAGCAGCTTGTCCGGGACAGGGGTCGACAATGAGCAGTTCTTC. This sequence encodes CASSLSGTGVDNEQFF.